Each of the 20 T cell receptor beta chains below was sequenced from the same sample in a study of cytomegalovirus exposure and HLA in healthy donors (dated by TCRdb to the late 2010s). Library preparation employed the immunoSEQ multiplex PCR assay. A mixture of 60 forward primers for TCR Vbeta segments and 13 reverse primers for TCR Jbeta segments was used in the multiplex PCR. Drawn from immuneACCESS, this table holds only the in-frame rearrangements with V and J called that TCRdb kept. Clones are partly lost; checked studies trace under half to an unresolved V gene and leave the rest unexplained. The sample table records some 120,000 clones; roughly 78% of these occur just once. Clones ranked in the top ten supply around 10% of the sample. The sample consisted of PBMCs. These receptors came from a man aged 30-40 years in good health and CMV-seropositive.

The chain combines TRBV4-1 with TRBJ2-7; TRBD2 matches at 14 bases. CDR3 length equals 17 residues. Per the germline V gene, CDR1 is MGHRA and CDR2 is YSYEKL. Unmatched junction bases numbered 7, after V lost 4 bases and J lost 2 bases. CDR3 loop: CASSPFGTSGGTYEQYF. The CDR3 region has the DNA TGCGCCAGCAGCCCTTTCGGGACTAGCGGGGGTACCTACGAGCAGTACTTC.

A note on this clone: At one boundary the junction diverges from the germline segment, which might be a read error. The chain joins TRBV7-9 to TRBJ2-7; maybe TRBD2 (6 bases). This CDR3 region has 16 residues. Germline lookup yields CDR1 SEHNR and CDR2 FQNEAQ (reference sequence). Written as DNA, the CDR3 is TGTTCCAGCAGCCTTTCCTGGGGGGTCTCCTCCTACGAGCAGTACTTC. This gives the protein CSSSLSWGVSSYEQYF.

The V and J genes are TRBV14 and TRBJ2-1; TRBD2 agrees at 10 bases. The J segment lost 1 base and the V segment lost 3 bases, leaving 6 bases of the junction unmatched. Germline assignment: CDR1 SGHDN and CDR2 FVKESK. The CDR3 length is 17 residues. CDR3 sequence (DNA): TGTGCCAGCAGCCATCGAAAGCGGGGGGGGTCCTACAATGAGCAGTTCTTC. Protein: CASSHRKRGGSYNEQFF.

The rearrangement uses TRBV27 and TRBJ2-2; no clear D. CDR1 is MNHEY and CDR2 is SMNVEV in the germline V gene (reference sequence). Trimming removed 8 bases at V and 9 bases at J, with 16 bases between. This CDR3 comprises 13 residues. CDR3 DNA sequence: TGTGCCAGCCATCCCCTCGGTGCCCGGGAGCTGTTTTTT. The encoded protein is CASHPLGARELFF.

CDR3 in DNA: TGTGCCAGCAGTTTATCTTCACAGTCTAATAATTCACCCCTCCACTTT. It yields the protein CASSLSSQSNNSPLHF. This chain joins TRBV27 and TRBJ1-6, with D hard to call. The CDR3 extends over 16 amino acids. Between the trimmed V and J ends, which lost 0 bases and 5 bases, there was a span of 11 bases. Germline V lookup: CDR1 MNHEY, CDR2 SMNVEV (reference sequence).

The chain links TRBV29-1 to TRBJ1-2; the match to TRBD1 covers 7 bases. After removal of 0 bases from V and 5 bases from J, the junction contained 6 bases not matched to a gene. The germline CDR1 and CDR2 sequences are SQVTM and ANQGSEA. The CDR3 length is 14 residues. In nucleotides, the CDR3 is TGCAGCGTTGAAGAGAACAGGGGAGAATATGGCTACACCTTC. Translation: CSVEENRGEYGYTF.

The chain is built from TRBV18 and TRBJ1-1; the match to TRBD1 covers 7 bases. The V gene's germline CDR1 is KGHSH and CDR2 LQKENI. The CDR3 loop spans 14 amino acids. V dropped 4 bases and J dropped 8; count of bases not matched to a gene: 10. The CDR3 DNA follows: TGTGCCAGCTCACGCTACGGGACAGAGGAAGAAGCTTTCTTT. Translating it yields CASSRYGTEEEAFF. The variable domain in full, with the rest retrieved from reference TRBV18 and TRBJ1-1, is NAGVMQNPRHLVRRRGQEARLRCSPMKGHSHVYWYRQLPEEGLKFMVYLQKENIIDESGMPKERFSAEFPKEGPSILRIQQVVRGDSAAYFCASSRYGTEEEAFFGQGTRLTVV.

The chain has TRBV15 and TRBJ1-2; a possible D gene is TRBD1 (6 bases). CDR1 and CDR2 (germline): LNHNV, YYDKDF (reference sequence). The CDR3 length is 17 residues. V was pared by 0 bases and J by 2 bases, with 16 bases between. The CDR3 bases are TGTGCCACCAGCAGAGATGGCAGGGGCCGTATCAACTATGGCTACACCTTC. Protein product: CATSRDGRGRINYGYTF.

V and J are TRBV6-5 and TRBJ2-3, with D perhaps matching TRBD1 (6 bases). Looked up from germline, CDR1 is MNHEY and CDR2 is SVGAGI. V lost 3 bases and J lost 0, with 13 bases in between. CDR3 length: 16 residues. CDR3 DNA: TGTGCCAGCAGTTATACTAGGACAGTTAGCACAGATACGCAGTATTTT. Translated: CASSYTRTVSTDTQYF.

J is TRBJ2-5 and V is TRBV7-9; 14 nucleotides align to TRBD2. The trim removed 2 bases at V and 4 bases at J, leaving 3 bases unmatched. From germline, CDR1 is SEHNR and CDR2 FQNEAQ (reference sequence). The CDR3 extends over 16 amino acids. CDR3 region: CASSLRLAGGRETQYF. The CDR3 nucleotides read TGTGCCAGCAGCTTAAGACTAGCGGGGGGGCGAGAGACCCAGTACTTC.

CDR3 region: CASSHRQGLGGKPEAFF. The CDR3 nucleotides are TGCGCCAGCAGCCACAGACAGGGCCTTGGGGGGAAGCCTGAAGCTTTCTTT. V and J are TRBV4-1 and TRBJ1-1; 7 bases match TRBD1. CDR3 length: 17 residues. The ends lost 3 bases at V and 6 bases at J; junction bases unmatched: 16. Per the germline V gene, CDR1 is MGHRA and CDR2 is YSYEKL.

The sample holds one count of this clone. The J gene is TRBJ1-2, the V gene TRBV5-4; 7 nucleotides agree with TRBD1. The CDR3 runs 13 residues. V dropped 4 bases and J dropped 5; count of bases not matched to a gene: 5. Germline V lookup: CDR1 SGHNT, CDR2 YYREEE (reference sequence). CDR3 DNA sequence: TGTGCCAGCAGCGAGGGGGCGCAATATGGCTACACCTTC. It specifies CASSEGAQYGYTF.

J is TRBJ1-1 and V is TRBV5-5; D gene ambiguous. Germline V CDR1 and CDR2: SGHKS, YYEKEE (reference sequence). This CDR3 comprises 16 residues. V dropped 4 bases and J dropped 1 base, with 17 bases sitting between them. CDR3 sequence reads: CASSRTHPAGNTEAFF. The CDR3 DNA follows: TGTGCCAGCAGCAGGACCCACCCCGCGGGGAACACTGAAGCTTTCTTT.

The chain carries TRBV10-3 and TRBJ2-6, with D possibly matching TRBD2 (5 bases). Germline V gives CDR1 ENHRY, CDR2 SYGVKD. The CDR3 is 18 amino acids. V dropped 5 bases and J dropped 4 bases, with 21 bases sitting between them. The CDR3 loop is CAISPPGRLPGGANVLTF. The CDR3, as DNA: TGTGCCATCAGTCCCCCCGGAAGACTCCCGGGGGGGGCCAACGTCCTGACTTTC.

V usage is TRBV5-1 and J usage is TRBJ1-2; maybe TRBD1 (5 bases). CDR1 is SGHRS, CDR2 YFSETQ, per germline. This CDR3 contains 13 residues. With 3 bases removed from V and 4 bases from J, the gap between germline ends came to 10 bases. The CDR3 region is CASSSSGSYGYTF. CDR3 DNA sequence: TGCGCCAGCAGCTCCTCAGGGTCCTATGGCTACACCTTC.

This chain connects TRBV27 to TRBJ2-3; 9 bases fit TRBD1. The CDR3 is 15 amino acids. Germline assignment: CDR1 MNHEY and CDR2 SMNVEV (reference sequence). V lost 4 bases and J lost 3; bases outside the gene matches: 5. CDR3: CASSYPTGGTDTQYF. As DNA, the CDR3 is TGTGCCAGCAGTTACCCGACAGGGGGGACAGATACGCAGTATTTT.

CDR3 bases: TGTGCCAGCAGTGATCGGGACAGCTCCTACGAGCAGTACTTC. This sequence encodes CASSDRDSSYEQYF. V and J are TRBV25-1 and TRBJ2-7; TRBD1 matches at 7 bases. Germline V gene data show CDR1 as MGHDK and CDR2 as SYGVNS. V gave up 3 bases and J gave up 0 bases; unmatched junction bases: 2. This CDR3 contains 14 residues.

The V and J genes are TRBV9 and TRBJ2-7; D is uncertain. Trimming took 4 bases from V and 2 from J, leaving 4 bases between them. Germline CDR1 reads SGDLS; CDR2 reads YYNGEE. The CDR3 totals 11 residues. CDR3 protein: CASSLTYEQYF. Written as DNA, the CDR3 is TGTGCCAGCAGCCTTACCTACGAGCAGTACTTC.

Only a few counts were recorded for this clone. The V call is TRBV29-1, the J call TRBJ1-3; D unresolved. The CDR3 totals 12 residues. The V gene's germline CDR1 is SQVTM and CDR2 ANQGSEA. With 5 bases removed from V and 2 bases from J, the gap between germline ends came to 7 bases. In DNA, the CDR3 is TGCAGCGTTATCACTCCTGGAAACACCATATATTTT. Its translation is CSVITPGNTIYF.

CDR3 sequence (DNA): TGTGCCAGCAGTCGATTGACTAGCGGTAAAAACATTCAGTACTTC. It translates to CASSRLTSGKNIQYF. The chain links TRBV6-1 to TRBJ2-4, with 9 bases that match TRBD2. The junction had 6 bases not matched to a gene; V was cut back by 5 bases and J by 4 bases. Germline V CDR1 and CDR2: MNHNS, SASEGT. The CDR3 runs 15 residues.